The T cell receptor (beta chain) under discussion was sequenced for a study of identical twins. This CDR3 has 14 amino acids. Per germline, CDR1 SGHTA and CDR2 FQGNSA. MiXCR was run by TCRdb on the 5' RACE reads, yielding one entry per CDR3 protein. The sample has roughly 1,500,000 distinct CDR3 sequences, under 35% seen once. This clonotype was counted many times. Germline is not matched at one junction end, which may reflect a read error. This clonotype was sampled from a newborn girl in good health. Input material: cord blood. The J gene is TRBJ2-5, the V gene TRBV7-2; 8 nucleotides match TRBD2. CDR3 region: CASSLGAGEETQYF. In nucleotides, the CDR3 is TGCGCCAGCAGCTTGGGAGCGGGAGAAGAGACCCAGTACTTC.